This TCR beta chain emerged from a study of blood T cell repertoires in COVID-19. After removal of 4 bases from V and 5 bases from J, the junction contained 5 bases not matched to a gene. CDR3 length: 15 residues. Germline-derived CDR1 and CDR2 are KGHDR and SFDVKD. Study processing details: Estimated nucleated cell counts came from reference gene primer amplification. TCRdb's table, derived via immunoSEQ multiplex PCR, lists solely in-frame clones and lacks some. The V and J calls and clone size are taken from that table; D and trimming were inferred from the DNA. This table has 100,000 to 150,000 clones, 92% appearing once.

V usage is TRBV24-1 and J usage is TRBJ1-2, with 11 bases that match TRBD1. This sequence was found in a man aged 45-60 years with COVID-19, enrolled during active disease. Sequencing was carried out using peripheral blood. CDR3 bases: TGTGCCACCAGTGACCCAGGACAGGGGGCATATGGCTACACCTTC. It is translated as CATSDPGQGAYGYTF.